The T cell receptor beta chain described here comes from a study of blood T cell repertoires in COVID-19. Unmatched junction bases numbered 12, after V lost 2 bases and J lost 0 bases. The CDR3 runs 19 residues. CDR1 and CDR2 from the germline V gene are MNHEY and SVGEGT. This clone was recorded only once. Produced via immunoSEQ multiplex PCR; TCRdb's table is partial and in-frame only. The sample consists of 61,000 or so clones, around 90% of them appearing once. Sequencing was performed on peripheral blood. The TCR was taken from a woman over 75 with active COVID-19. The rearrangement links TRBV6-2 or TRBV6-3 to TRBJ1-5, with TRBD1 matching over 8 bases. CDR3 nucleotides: TGTGCCAGCAGTTACGGGGACAGGAGGAACCTTTATAGCAATCAGCCCCAGCATTTT. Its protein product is CASSYGDRRNLYSNQPQHF.